This T cell receptor beta chain was identified during a study of T cell responses to AZD1222 COVID-19 vaccine (dated by TCRdb to about 2021). Concerning the study at large: TCR sequencing covered approximately 230 trial participants: about 210 given two doses of AZD1222 and approximately 25 given two doses of MenACWY control vaccine. Enrollment into the trials was organized by age into subgroups of 18-55, 56-69 and 70-plus years, and those subgroups contained approximately 160, 26 and 62 TCR-sequenced participants, respectively.

The CDR3 regions of human TCRbeta chains were analyzed by immunosequencing. The study's processing was this. TCRs in the repertoires were compared against a reference library of SARS-CoV-2-specific TCRs that had been generated with the MIRA antigen-specificity platform. Breadth was defined as the fraction of unique TCRs that were SARS-CoV-2-associated, and depth was defined as the fraction of total T cells that were SARS-CoV-2-associated. Using the MIRA data, every spike-specific TCR was mapped to the spike region that the TCR reacted to and assigned to either a CD4 or a CD8 class. Log10-transformed breadth and depth values were compared by one-way ANOVA with Sidak's multiple comparisons tests. TCRdb took this table from immuneACCESS and kept in-frame rearrangements with V and J called. Such tables lack part of the clones; where checked against another copy, unresolved V genes explain under half of the gap, and the rest is unexplained. The V and J calls and clone size come from that table; D and trimming were worked out from the DNA. The sample contains about 150,000 clones, 85% to 90% of them found a single time. 5.5% of the sample is in the top ten clones.

The germline V gene gives CDR1 as SGHTA and CDR2 as FQGNSA. The CDR3 spans 15 residues, from the cysteine through the phenylalanine. The DNA shown is the 45-base CDR3, in frame from base 1. V lost 3 bases and J lost 0 bases; the stretch between them is 9 bases long. A note on this clone: What this receptor recognizes is not known. No base quality information exists; no much larger clone differs at one position.

According to the study, the label for this sample's time point signals: baseline before first vaccination. The intended sense of this specimen's treatment or condition label: meningococcal conjugate vaccine given as trial control. Vaccinee samples came from UK trials COV001 and COV002, including a single-blind randomized controlled phase 2/3 trial of AZD1222 (ChAdOx1 nCoV-19) in healthy adults. For TCRbeta chain sequencing, PBMC samples from trial participants were taken at day 0 and at day 28 after the second dose. Beyond this particular receptor, the publication reports: Most participants were white British and females outnumbered males, and the authors suggested that clonal diversity may have been underestimated. A significant rise in spike-specific TCR breadth and depth was observed after two AZD1222 doses relative to day 0 and relative to MenACWY recipients. Only five or six AZD1222 recipients were SARS-CoV-2 seropositive at baseline, limiting conclusions about previously exposed vaccinees. CD4 TCRs associated with the vaccine covered the entire spike protein, and the dominant responses were in regions 160-218 and 743-854. Reportedly, almost half of the unique spike-specific TCRs recognized epitopes lying outside the regions that are mutated in the B.1.351 and B.1.1.7 variants. No day 14 peak-response samples were available, so repertoires were characterized only after the peak T cell response. The 56-69-year group was small, and its depth increase did not reach significance, likely because of low power.

Rearrangement joined TRBV7-2 to TRBJ2-1; the D gene cannot be resolved reliably. This specimen was peripheral blood, taken on day 0 of MenACWY control vaccination. The TCR sequence derives from an adult in good health. CDR3 sequence: CASSLTSSSYNEQFF. The sequence in DNA is TGTGCCAGCAGCTTGACATCGAGCTCCTACAATGAGCAGTTCTTC.